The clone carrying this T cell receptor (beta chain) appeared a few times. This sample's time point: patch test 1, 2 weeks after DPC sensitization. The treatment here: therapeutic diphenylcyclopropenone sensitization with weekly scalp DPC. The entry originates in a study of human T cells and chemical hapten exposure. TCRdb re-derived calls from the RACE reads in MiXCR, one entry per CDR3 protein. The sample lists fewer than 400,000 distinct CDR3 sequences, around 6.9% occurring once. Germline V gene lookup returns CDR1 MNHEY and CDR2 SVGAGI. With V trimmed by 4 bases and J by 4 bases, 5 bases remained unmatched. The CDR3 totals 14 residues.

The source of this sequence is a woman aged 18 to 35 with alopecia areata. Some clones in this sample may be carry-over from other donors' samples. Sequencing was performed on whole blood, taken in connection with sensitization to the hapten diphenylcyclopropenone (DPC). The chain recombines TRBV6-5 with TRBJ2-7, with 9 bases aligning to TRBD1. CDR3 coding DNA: TGTGCCAGCAGTTCCGCCGGGACAGGGTACGAGCAGTACTTC. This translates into CASSSAGTGYEQYF.